Below are 30 T cell receptor beta chains sequenced from a single sample in a study of vaccination and CD4 T cells after COVID-19. The antigens for these receptors are not known. Sequenced with the Oncomine TCR Beta short-read assay was DNA taken from cultured CD4+ T cells. TCRdb itself ran the PCR reads through MiXCR, one entry per CDR3 protein. The sample shows 10,000 to 15,000 distinct CDR3 sequences, about 70% of them seen only once. The treatment denotes: approximately 10-day PBMC culture with coronavirus spike peptide pools or control peptides (ViraFEST assay). The starting material was CD4+ T cells from blood, cultured in vitro, obtained after SARS-CoV-2 vaccination. The receptors originated from a human donor who received a COVID-19 vaccine.

The CDR3 protein is CAWRTGRRYGYTF. The CDR3 DNA reads TGTGCCTGGAGGACAGGGAGGAGGTATGGCTACACCTTC. V and J are TRBV30 and TRBJ1-2, with 7 positions matching TRBD1. Trimming cost V 3 bases and J 5 bases; bases outside gene matches: 6. The germline CDR1 and CDR2 sequences are GTSNPN and SVGIG (reference sequence). This CDR3 is built from 13 residues.

J is TRBJ2-3 and V is TRBV20-1; D not resolved. Germline-derived CDR1 and CDR2 are DFQATT and SNEGSKA (reference sequence). This CDR3 is 14 amino acids long. Trimming took 6 bases from V and 0 from J, leaving 13 bases between them. The DNA of the CDR3 is TGCAGTGCCCCCCCTACGGCCAGCACAGATACGCAGTATTTT. It yields the protein CSAPPTASTDTQYF.

The chain joins TRBV11-2 to TRBJ2-5; D uncertain. Deletions cut 5 bases from V and 5 bases from J, with 15 bases between. CDR1 is SGHAT and CDR2 is FQNNGV in the germline V gene. The CDR3 totals 14 residues. The CDR3 protein is CASSPPAYRETQYF. The CDR3 DNA reads TGTGCCAGCAGCCCACCGGCTTACCGGGAGACCCAGTACTTC.

The J gene is TRBJ2-7, the V gene TRBV30, with 10 bases lining up with TRBD1. J gave up 2 bases and V 5 bases, and 6 bases lay outside the gene matches. The germline V gene encodes CDR1 GTSNPN and CDR2 SVGIG (reference sequence). This CDR3 is 14 amino acids long. The CDR3 sequence: CAWVRDRGTYEQYF. The CDR3, as DNA: TGTGCCTGGGTCCGGGACAGGGGCACCTACGAGCAGTACTTC. The variable domain in full, completed from reference TRBV30 and TRBJ2-7, reads SQTIHQWPATLVQPVGSPLSLECTVEGTSNPNLYWYRQAAGRGLQLLFYSVGIGQISSEVPQNLSASRPQDRQFILSSKKLLLSDSGFYLCAWVRDRGTYEQYFGPGTRLTVT.

The chain links TRBV6-2 or TRBV6-3 to TRBJ1-6; no definite D call. The CDR3 contains 15 residues. Trimming shortened V by 5 bases and J by 6 bases, and 14 bases separated the two germline ends. In germline, CDR1 is MNHEY, CDR2 SVGEGT. The CDR3 loop reads CASSRLSRGNSPLHF. The DNA for the CDR3 is TGTGCCAGCAGTCGGCTTTCTCGGGGTAATTCACCCCTCCACTTT.

The chain couples TRBV25-1 to TRBJ2-1; D uncertain. The CDR3 covers 16 residues. Trimming stripped 2 bases from V and 0 bases from J, with 11 bases between. Germline-derived CDR1 and CDR2 are MGHDK and SYGVNS. CDR3 sequence reads: CASSEGVESSYNEQFF. CDR3 DNA sequence: TGTGCCAGCAGTGAAGGGGTGGAGAGCTCCTACAATGAGCAGTTCTTC.

This clonotype was detected once. This chain links TRBV30 with TRBJ1-3; D is unresolved. V lost 0 bases, J lost 0 bases, and 9 bases lay in between. The germline CDR1 and CDR2 sequences are GTSNPN and SVGIG (reference sequence). The CDR3 contains 15 residues. The CDR3 sequence is CAWSVGSHSGNTIYF. The CDR3, as DNA: TGTGCCTGGAGTGTCGGCTCCCACTCTGGAAACACCATATATTTT.

The chain is built from TRBV2 and TRBJ1-1, with a tentative D call TRBD1 (5 bases). This CDR3 is 14 amino acids long. From germline, CDR1 is SNHLY and CDR2 FYNNEI. Trimming pared 8 bases from V and 0 bases from J, leaving 13 bases between. For the CDR3, the DNA is TGTGCCAGCGGTGGGGGGGAAGTGAACACTGAAGCTTTCTTT. Translation gives CASGGGEVNTEAFF. The full variable domain, its missing parts supplied by reference TRBV2 and TRBJ1-1, is EPEVTQTPSHQVTQMGQEVILRCVPISNHLYFYWYRQILGQKVEFLVSFYNNEISEKSEIFDDQFSVERPDGSNFTLKIRSTKLEDSAMYFCASGGGEVNTEAFFGQGTRLTVV.

In DNA form, the CDR3 reads TGCAGTGCTCCCCGGGACAGGGGGAACGAGCAGTACTTC. Its translation: CSAPRDRGNEQYF. V usage is TRBV20-1 and J usage is TRBJ2-7; 11 bases fit TRBD1. Germline V gives CDR1 DFQATT, CDR2 SNEGSKA (reference sequence). Unmatched junction bases numbered 5, after V lost 5 bases and J lost 5 bases. This CDR3 is 13 amino acids long.

This clonotype was observed a handful of times. The chain links TRBV20-1 to TRBJ2-3, with TRBD1 matching 8 bases. The junction had 9 bases not matched to a gene; V was cut back by 4 bases and J by 6 bases. This CDR3 contains 14 residues. Germline lookup yields CDR1 DFQATT and CDR2 SNEGSKA (reference sequence). The CDR3 protein is CSAMKTGGRDTQYF. The CDR3 DNA reads TGCAGTGCTATGAAAACAGGGGGAAGGGATACGCAGTATTTT.

This clonotype ranks as medium-sized. This rearrangement joins TRBV7-8 to TRBJ2-3, with D possibly matching TRBD1 (5 bases). V gave up 3 bases and J gave up 0 bases, with 13 bases separating them. The CDR3 has 16 amino acids. CDR1 SGHVS and CDR2 FQNEAQ come from the germline V gene. CDR3 protein: CASSLVTGQSTDTQYF. For the CDR3, the DNA is TGTGCCAGCAGCTTGGTCACAGGCCAAAGCACAGATACGCAGTATTTT.

CDR3 coding DNA: TGTGCCAGCAGCTCCCACTGGGGCAGGGCTTTGAACACTGAAGCTTTCTTT. It encodes CASSSHWGRALNTEAFF. V gene TRBV5-8 combines with J gene TRBJ1-1; tentatively, D is TRBD1 (5 bases). This CDR3 contains 17 residues. Germline V gene data show CDR1 as SGHTS and CDR2 as YDEGEE. V lost 3 bases and J lost 0, with 18 bases in between.

The chain joins TRBV10-3 to TRBJ1-2; no definite D call. Trimming cost V 1 base and J 2 bases, with 2 bases left between them. The germline V gene has CDR1 ENHRY and CDR2 SYGVKD. The CDR3 is 12 residues long. CDR3 sequence reads: CAISELNYGYTF. CDR3 coding DNA: TGTGCCATCAGTGAGTTGAACTATGGCTACACCTTC.

The V and J genes are TRBV10-3 and TRBJ2-3, with D possibly being TRBD2 (5 bases). Trimming left V 7 bases short and J 6 bases short, with 14 bases between. Germline V CDR1 and CDR2: ENHRY, SYGVKD. This CDR3 contains 13 residues. The CDR3 DNA reads as TGTGCCATCACAGACCAGTCGGGGGATACGCAGTATTTT. Translating gives CAITDQSGDTQYF.

This clonotype counts as large. The chain carries TRBV7-9 and TRBJ2-2; D is unclear. The CDR3 is made up of 15 amino acids. Germline V lookup: CDR1 SEHNR, CDR2 FQNEAQ (reference sequence). The germline V and J ends were trimmed by 5 bases and 4 bases, with 14 bases remaining between them. As DNA, the CDR3 is TGTGCCAGCAGCACGACCCGGTACCTCACCGGGGAGCTGTTTTTT. Amino acid sequence: CASSTTRYLTGELFF.

The chain combines TRBV6-5 with TRBJ1-6; no clear D. Germline assignment: CDR1 MNHEY and CDR2 SVGAGI. This CDR3 contains 16 residues. Trimming left V 0 bases short and J 8 bases short, with 14 bases between. This CDR3 is CASSYSSQAADSPLHF. CDR3 DNA: TGTGCCAGCAGTTACTCGAGTCAGGCGGCAGATTCACCCCTCCACTTT.

The gene calls are TRBV19 and TRBJ1-6; D unclear. CDR3 size: 14 residues. V dropped 3 bases and J dropped 5 bases, with 8 bases sitting between them. CDR1 and CDR2 (germline): LNHDA, SQIVND (reference sequence). The CDR3 DNA sequence: TGTGCCAGTAGTATTCCGGGAAATAATTCACCCCTCCACTTT. It is translated as CASSIPGNNSPLHF. Supplemented by reference TRBV19 and TRBJ1-6, the full variable domain reads DGGITQSPKYLFRKEGQNVTLSCEQNLNHDAMYWYRQDPGQGLRLIYYSQIVNDFQKGDIAEGYSVSREKKESFPLTVTSAQKNPTAFYLCASSIPGNNSPLHFGNGTRLTVT.

The V gene is TRBV12-3 or TRBV12-4, the J gene TRBJ2-2, with 7 positions matching TRBD1. Trimming took 6 bases from V and 6 from J; bases not matched to a gene: 10. CDR3 size: 15 residues. The CDR3 here is CASSSTGDLPGELFF. Here the CDR3 DNA reads TGTGCCAGCAGCTCAACAGGGGATCTCCCCGGGGAGCTGTTTTTT.

A word on this clonotype: One base away lies a much larger clone, so this may be a sequencing read error. The chain recombines TRBV27 with TRBJ1-2; no definite D call. The V and J ends lost 1 base and 1 base respectively, with 10 bases between them. Germline V gene data show CDR1 as MNHEY and CDR2 as SMNVEV (reference sequence). This CDR3 has 15 residues. The CDR3 coding sequence is TGTGCCAGCAGTTTATGGAGGGCCGGTAACTATGGCTACACCTTC. Its protein is CASSLWRAGNYGYTF.

The chain couples TRBV9 to TRBJ2-1; TRBD2 matches at 10 bases. The germline V gene encodes CDR1 SGDLS and CDR2 YYNGEE. V dropped 0 bases and J dropped 4; count of bases not matched to a gene: 16. This CDR3 has 20 amino acids. The CDR3 sequence is CASSVGVSGGQFWAYNEQFF. In nucleotides, the CDR3 is TGTGCCAGCAGCGTAGGCGTTAGCGGGGGGCAGTTTTGGGCTTACAATGAGCAGTTCTTC.

The chain recombines TRBV5-4 with TRBJ2-1; 15 bases line up with TRBD2. CDR1 SGHNT and CDR2 YYREEE come from the germline V gene (reference sequence). Trimming removed 4 bases from V and 2 bases from J; junction bases left unmatched: 10. The CDR3 runs to 19 residues. CDR3 protein: CASSPRGLAGGVPYNEQFF. The CDR3 DNA reads TGTGCCAGCAGCCCCCGGGGACTAGCGGGGGGTGTTCCCTACAATGAGCAGTTCTTC.

In this sample, this clonotype turned up a few times. The rearrangement joins TRBV27 to TRBJ2-5; 10 bases match TRBD2. The V gene's germline CDR1 is MNHEY and CDR2 SMNVEV (reference sequence). The CDR3 is made up of 14 amino acids. The V gene end was trimmed by 10 bases and the J gene end by 4 bases; junction bases not matched to a gene: 9. This chain's CDR3 is CATSGLASGETQYF. CDR3 coding DNA: TGTGCCACCTCGGGACTAGCGAGTGGAGAGACCCAGTACTTC.

The J gene is TRBJ1-4, the V gene TRBV28, with TRBD1 as a possible D gene (5 bases). CDR3 length: 12 residues. Germline CDR1 MDHEN, CDR2 SYDVKM. V lost 5 bases and J 7 bases, leaving 8 bases between the germline ends. The CDR3 DNA reads as TGTGCCAGCAGTAATAGGGGTGAAAAACTGTTTTTT. Translated, it gives CASSNRGEKLFF.

The table lists this clonotype with a few counts. The J gene is TRBJ2-7, the V gene TRBV27; the D gene is possibly TRBD1 (6 bases). The V gene's germline CDR1 is MNHEY and CDR2 SMNVEV (reference sequence). The ends were cut back, 2 bases at V and 2 bases at J, with 13 bases in the middle. The CDR3 runs 15 residues. CDR3 DNA: TGTGCCAGCAGTTTAGGGCAGGGGCTTGCCTACGAGCAGTACTTC. Translating it yields CASSLGQGLAYEQYF.

This chain connects TRBV6-1 to TRBJ1-1, with no clear D. The V end was cut by 8 bases, the J end by 4 bases, with 11 bases between. CDR3 length: 12 residues. Looked up from germline, CDR1 is MNHNS and CDR2 is SASEGT. This CDR3 is CASPALGTEAFF. In DNA form, the CDR3 reads TGTGCCAGCCCCGCTTTGGGCACTGAAGCTTTCTTT.

The chain uses TRBV6-5 and TRBJ1-2, with 11 bases that match TRBD1. In germline, CDR1 is MNHEY, CDR2 SVGAGI. The CDR3 runs to 16 residues. Trimming at V came to 4 bases and at J to 9 bases, leaving 13 bases not matched to a gene. CDR3 nucleotides: TGTGCCAGCAGTTCGCTCTGGGACAGGGGGGCGATAAGCTACACCTTC. Encoded protein: CASSSLWDRGAISYTF.

This clonotype was seen a few times. Here the CDR3 reads CASSHRQGWRGYTF. CDR3 in DNA: TGCGCCAGCAGTCACAGACAGGGATGGAGAGGCTACACCTTC. The gene calls are TRBV23-1 and TRBJ1-2; 7 bases fit TRBD1. TRBV23-1 is an open reading frame, and its role is uncertain. The CDR3 sequence is 14 residues long. J lost 8 bases, V lost 3 bases, and 9 bases had no gene match.

The V gene is TRBV15, the J gene TRBJ1-2, with no clear D. This CDR3 has 12 amino acids. Germline V gives CDR1 LNHNV, CDR2 YYDKDF (reference sequence). With 9 bases removed from V and 2 bases from J, the gap between germline ends came to 10 bases. As DNA, the CDR3 is TGTGCCACGTCGGTGGACAACTATGGCTACACCTTC. It translates to CATSVDNYGYTF.

The chain combines TRBV20-1 with TRBJ1-3; 7 bases are a match to TRBD1. With V trimmed by 7 bases and J by 4 bases, 10 bases remained unmatched. The length of the CDR3 is 14 residues. Germline CDR1 is DFQATT and CDR2 is SNEGSKA (reference sequence). CDR3 sequence (DNA): TGCAGTGTTAAAACCGGGACAGACGGAAACACCATATATTTT. Translated, it gives CSVKTGTDGNTIYF.

This chain uses TRBV20-1 with TRBJ1-1; D might be TRBD1 (5 bases). This CDR3 contains 13 residues. Germline V gene lookup returns CDR1 DFQATT and CDR2 SNEGSKA (reference sequence). V was pared by 2 bases and J by 2 bases, with 9 bases between. CDR3 loop: CSARRDRNTEAFF. The CDR3 nucleotides are TGCAGTGCTAGACGTGACAGAAACACTGAAGCTTTCTTT.